This TCR beta chain was captured in a study of pediatric ulcerative colitis. CDR3 length equals 15 residues. Deletions cut 4 bases from V and 8 bases from J, with 23 bases between. In germline, CDR1 is SQVTM, CDR2 ANQGSEA. The assay was immunoSEQ multiplex PCR, and TCRdb's table has in-frame clones only and misses some. The top ten hold roughly 20% of the sample, which has 30,000 to 45,000 clones, less than 85% seen once. Input material: blood. The clonotype comes from a girl aged 5-17 years with moderate ulcerative colitis. V gene TRBV29-1 combines with J gene TRBJ1-2; D is undetermined. The DNA of the CDR3 is TGCAGCGTTGCTGGCGAGGCAGCCACAGATTCGGGCTACACCTTC. It specifies CSVAGEAATDSGYTF.